Described below is a single T cell receptor beta chain sequence and its context. This entry belongs to a study of shared clonotypes between healthy human individuals. CDR1 is SGHRS, CDR2 YFSETQ, per germline. Trimming took off 7 bases at V and 0 bases at J, with 11 bases between the two ends. The CDR3 totals 14 residues. An assay was performed, and its level was deep. The repertoire was sequenced with immunoSEQ multiplex PCR; TCRdb's copy has only in-frame clones and lacks some. The sample has 2 million to 2.5 million clones; less than 95% are singletons. Sequenced input: naive CD4+ T cells from PBMCs. Subset reported: CD45RA+ positively selected. The gene calls are TRBV5-1 and TRBJ2-1; TRBD1 might be the D (5 bases). This receptor was obtained from a man aged 18 to 30 in good health. Some clones in this sample may be carry-over from other donors' samples. Written as DNA, the CDR3 is TGCGCCAGCGGGGCAGGGATCTCCTACAATGAGCAGTTCTTC. Protein product: CASGAGISYNEQFF. Complete variable domain (other parts from reference TRBV5-1 and TRBJ2-1): KAGVTQTPRYLIKTRGQQVTLSCSPISGHRSVSWYQQTPGQGLQFLFEYFSETQRNKGNFPGRFSGRQFSNSRSEMNVSTLELGDSALYLCASGAGISYNEQFFGPGTRLTVL.